These T cell receptor beta chains were read from a single sample in a study of T cell changes during pregnancy in multiple sclerosis. Using immunoSEQ multiplex PCR, the repertoire was profiled, and TCRdb retains in-frame clones only, with some absent. Of 73,000 or so clones in the sample, roughly 90% were seen once. The specimen comprised peripheral blood, sampled after pregnancy. These receptors were obtained from a female donor in good health, enrolled as a control in a pregnancy study. The CDR3 runs from the conserved cysteine through the conserved F or W. Fields, in order: J gene, V gene, clone size, D gene, CDR3 protein, CDR3 DNA. D genes are given only for firm matches. For some rows the clone size is stated as once, few or many, or as a class when expanded; others skip it.

>TRBJ1-1|TRBV4-2|NA|TRBD1
CASHQGAGTEAFF
TGTGCCAGCCATCAGGGGGCGGGAACTGAAGCTTTCTTT
>TRBJ1-1|TRBV7-2|NA|NA
CASSLDRAFEAFF
TGTGCCAGCAGCTTAGACAGGGCCTTTGAAGCTTTCTTT
>TRBJ2-4|TRBV6-5|NA|TRBD2
CASSRGGDRNIQYF
TGTGCCAGCAGTCGCGGGGGGGATAGAAACATTCAGTACTTC
>TRBJ1-1|TRBV6-6|NA|TRBD1
CASSIQGMKGNTEAFF
TGTGCCAGCAGTATACAGGGGATGAAAGGGAACACTGAAGCTTTCTTT
>TRBJ1-6|TRBV7-9|NA|TRBD1
CASSPSLGGQGNSPLHF
TGTGCCAGCAGCCCATCCCTCGGGGGACAGGGTAATTCACCCCTCCACTTT
>TRBJ1-4|TRBV7-8|NA|TRBD1
CASSLRTGVYEKLFF
TGTGCCAGCAGCTTAAGGACAGGGGTCTACGAAAAACTGTTTTTT
>TRBJ1-2|TRBV2|NA|NA
CASSIQSPSGGYTF
TGTGCCAGCAGTATTCAGTCACCCTCGGGAGGCTACACCTTC
>TRBJ2-7|TRBV5-1|NA|NA
CASADERLYEQYF
TGCGCCAGCGCCGATGAGCGGCTTTACGAGCAGTACTTC
>TRBJ1-3|TRBV6-6|NA|NA
CASTPQQGNTIYF
TGTGCCAGCACCCCACAACAGGGAAACACCATATATTTT
>TRBJ1-5|TRBV25-1|NA|NA
CASSESGDPNQPQHF
TGTGCCAGCAGTGAATCGGGGGACCCCAATCAGCCCCAGCATTTT
>TRBJ2-1|TRBV5-4|NA|TRBD2
CASSRGLAGNNEQFF
TGTGCCAGCAGCCGCGGACTAGCGGGAAACAATGAGCAGTTCTTC
>TRBJ1-2|TRBV7-2|NA|TRBD1
CASSSGQGYGYTF
TGTGCCAGCAGCTCAGGACAGGGGTATGGCTACACCTTC
>TRBJ1-1|TRBV6-1|NA|NA
CASSRQSWTEAFF
TGTGCCAGCAGCAGACAGAGTTGGACTGAAGCTTTCTTT
>TRBJ2-3|TRBV19|once|NA
CASSIDTLAHTDTQYF
TGTGCCAGTAGTATAGACACTCTAGCGCACACAGATACGCAGTATTTT
>TRBJ1-1|TRBV11-3|NA|NA
CASSLEESREAFF
TGTGCCAGCAGCTTAGAAGAGTCGCGTGAAGCTTTCTTT
>TRBJ2-5|TRBV30|NA|TRBD2
CAWSVGTSGETQYF
TGTGCCTGGAGTGTGGGGACTAGTGGGGAGACCCAGTACTTC
>TRBJ2-7|TRBV19|once|NA
CASSTELVGEQYF
TGTGCCAGTAGTACGGAACTAGTTGGCGAGCAGTACTTC
>TRBJ1-1|TRBV7-6|NA|TRBD1
CASSFSPYGTGKNTEAFF
TGTGCCAGCAGCTTTTCCCCTTATGGGACAGGGAAAAACACTGAAGCTTTCTTT
>TRBJ1-1|TRBV6-5|NA|NA
CASRRWTEAFF
TGTGCCAGCAGGCGTTGGACTGAAGCTTTCTTT
>TRBJ1-1|TRBV6-6|NA|NA
CASITPGGNTEAFF
TGTGCCAGCATCACACCTGGCGGGAACACTGAAGCTTTCTTT
>TRBJ2-7|TRBV28|NA|TRBD1
CASSRGQAEQYF
TGTGCCAGCAGTCGAGGACAGGCCGAGCAGTACTTC
>TRBJ1-1|TRBV5-6|NA|NA
CASSPSRGTEAFF
TGTGCCAGCAGCCCGAGCAGGGGCACTGAAGCTTTCTTT
>TRBJ1-5|TRBV30|NA|NA
CAWSHSTDQPQHF
TGTGCCTGGAGCCACTCTACCGATCAGCCCCAGCATTTT
>TRBJ2-7|TRBV11-2|NA|TRBD2
CASSPRTSAVYEQYF
TGTGCCAGCAGCCCAAGGACTAGCGCTGTCTACGAGCAGTACTTC
>TRBJ1-3|TRBV19|NA|TRBD1
CASRGTGVGNTIYF
TGTGCCAGTAGGGGGACAGGGGTCGGAAACACCATATATTTT
>TRBJ2-3|TRBV5-1|NA|TRBD1
CASSLGGTVSLVTQYF
TGCGCCAGCAGCCTCGGTGGGACAGTTTCATTGGTTACGCAGTATTTT
>TRBJ1-4|TRBV5-4|NA|TRBD1
CASSLGGTGYEKLFF
TGTGCCAGCAGCTTGGGAGGGACAGGGTATGAAAAACTGTTTTTT
>TRBJ1-6|TRBV6-5|NA|TRBD1
CASSYYRGDSPLHF
TGTGCCAGCAGTTACTACAGGGGGGACTCACCCCTCCACTTT
>TRBJ1-3|TRBV5-6|NA|NA
CASSLTGLNSGNTIYF
TGTGCCAGCAGCTTAACAGGCCTCAACTCTGGAAACACCATATATTTT
>TRBJ1-4|TRBV11-2|NA|NA
CASSWQGQGNEKLFF
TGTGCCAGCAGCTGGCAGGGCCAGGGTAATGAAAAACTGTTTTTT
>TRBJ2-2|TRBV30|NA|NA
CAWSVREDGELFF
TGTGCCTGGAGCGTCAGGGAAGACGGGGAGCTGTTTTTT
>TRBJ1-2|TRBV6-1|NA|TRBD1
CASSEQGADYGYTF
TGTGCCAGCAGTGAACAGGGGGCAGACTATGGCTACACCTTC
>TRBJ2-2|TRBV6-6|NA|TRBD2
CASSYPGTSAGELFF
TGTGCCAGCAGTTACCCCGGGACTAGCGCCGGGGAGCTGTTTTTT
>TRBJ2-7|TRBV10-3|NA|NA
CAISEGQTYEQYF
TGTGCCATCAGTGAGGGACAGACCTACGAGCAGTACTTC
>TRBJ1-2|TRBV27|NA|NA
CASSNQGDRGGYTF
TGTGCCAGCAGCAACCAAGGGGATAGGGGTGGCTACACCTTC
>TRBJ2-1|TRBV11-2|NA|NA
CASSSVRSGNEQFF
TGTGCCAGCAGCTCCGTAAGGAGCGGTAATGAGCAGTTCTTC
>TRBJ1-2|TRBV28|NA|TRBD1
CASSWDRNYGYTF
TGTGCCAGCAGTTGGGACAGAAACTATGGCTACACCTTC
>TRBJ2-4|TRBV27|NA|NA
CASTPSGKNIQYF
TGTGCCAGCACTCCCTCGGGCAAAAACATTCAGTACTTC
>TRBJ1-4|TRBV28|NA|NA
CASSLSGRSEKLFF
TGTGCCAGCAGTTTATCAGGGAGGAGTGAAAAACTGTTTTTT
>TRBJ2-5|TRBV19|NA|NA
CASSIIGGEETQYF
TGTGCCAGTAGTATCATAGGGGGGGAAGAGACCCAGTACTTC